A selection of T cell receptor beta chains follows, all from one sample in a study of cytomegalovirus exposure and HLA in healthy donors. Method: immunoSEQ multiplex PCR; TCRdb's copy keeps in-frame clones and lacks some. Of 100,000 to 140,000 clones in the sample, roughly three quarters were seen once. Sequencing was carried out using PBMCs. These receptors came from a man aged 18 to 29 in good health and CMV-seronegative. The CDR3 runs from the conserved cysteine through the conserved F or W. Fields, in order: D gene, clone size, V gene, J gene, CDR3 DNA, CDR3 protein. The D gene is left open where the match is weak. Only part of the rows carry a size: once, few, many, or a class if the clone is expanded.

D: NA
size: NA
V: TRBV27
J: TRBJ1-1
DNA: TGTGCCAGCAGTCCAGGGAGGACTGAAGCTTTCTTT
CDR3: CASSPGRTEAFF

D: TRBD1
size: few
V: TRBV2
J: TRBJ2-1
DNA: TGTGCCAGCAGTGACGGGGGACAGGGGGCGGTGGTTCGGCAGTTCTTC
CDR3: CASSDGGQGAVVRQFF

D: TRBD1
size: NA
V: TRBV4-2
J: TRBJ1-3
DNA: TGTGCCAGCAGCCCCGCGGACAGGGCATACGGAAACACCATATATTTT
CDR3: CASSPADRAYGNTIYF

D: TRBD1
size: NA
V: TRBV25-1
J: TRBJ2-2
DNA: TGTGCCAGCAGTGCAACAGGGGCCGGGGAGCTGTTTTTT
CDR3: CASSATGAGELFF

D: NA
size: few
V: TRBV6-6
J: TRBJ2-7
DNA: TGTGCCAGCAAAAGCGACAGATCCTACGAGCAGTACTTC
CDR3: CASKSDRSYEQYF

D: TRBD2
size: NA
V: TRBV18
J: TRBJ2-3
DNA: TGTGCCAGCTCACCAACCGGACTAGCGGGAAGCACAGATACGCAGTATTTT
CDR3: CASSPTGLAGSTDTQYF

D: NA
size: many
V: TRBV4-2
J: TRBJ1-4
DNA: TGTGCCAGCAGCCAAGAGCAGGGCGAAAATGAAAAACTGTTTTTT
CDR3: CASSQEQGENEKLFF

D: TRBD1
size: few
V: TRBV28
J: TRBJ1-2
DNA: TGTGCCAGCAGTACCCCCCCGGGACAGGGGATCTATGGCTACACCTTC
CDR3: CASSTPPGQGIYGYTF

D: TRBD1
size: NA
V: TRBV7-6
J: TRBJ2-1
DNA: TGTGCCAGCAGGATCGGGACAGGGGGATGGAATGAGCAGTTCTTC
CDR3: CASRIGTGGWNEQFF

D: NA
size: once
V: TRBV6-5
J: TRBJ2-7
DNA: TGTGCCAGCATCGGTGCAGGGGGGTCCTACGAGCAGTACTTC
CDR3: CASIGAGGSYEQYF

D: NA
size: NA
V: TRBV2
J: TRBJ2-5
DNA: TGTGCCTGCTCCGACTCCGAGTTAGAGACCCAGTACTTC
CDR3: CACSDSELETQYF

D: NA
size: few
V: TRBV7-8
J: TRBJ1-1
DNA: TGTGCCAGCAGCTACCCCCGGGGGAGGAACACTGAAGCTTTCTTT
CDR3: CASSYPRGRNTEAFF

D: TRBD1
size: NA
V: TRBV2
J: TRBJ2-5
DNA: TGTGCCAGCAGTGAAGTTGTAGGGGGCCGGGCCCAGTACTTC
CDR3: CASSEVVGGRAQYF

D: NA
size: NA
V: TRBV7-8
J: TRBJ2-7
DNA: TGTGCCAGCAGCTTAGGCCGGGGATACTCCTACGAGCAGTACTTC
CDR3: CASSLGRGYSYEQYF

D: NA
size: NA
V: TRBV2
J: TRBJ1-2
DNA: TGTGCCAGCAGCAGCAGGGTTTTGAGCGGCTACACCTTC
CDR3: CASSSRVLSGYTF

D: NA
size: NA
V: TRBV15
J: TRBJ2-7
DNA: TGTGCCACCAGCAGGGGTCGGGGTTCCTACGAGCAGTACTTC
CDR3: CATSRGRGSYEQYF

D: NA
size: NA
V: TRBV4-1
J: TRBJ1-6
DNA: TGCGCCAGCAGCCAAGATTCCGGGGTGAATTCACCCCTCCACTTT
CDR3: CASSQDSGVNSPLHF

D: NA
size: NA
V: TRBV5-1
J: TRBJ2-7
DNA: TGCGCCAGCAGCACGGGACTCACATCCTACGAGCAGTACTTC
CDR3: CASSTGLTSYEQYF

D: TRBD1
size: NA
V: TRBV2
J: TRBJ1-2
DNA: TGTGCCAGCACCCCAGCGAGGGGGCAAGGCTACACCTTC
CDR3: CASTPARGQGYTF

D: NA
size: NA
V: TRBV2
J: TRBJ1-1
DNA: TGTGCCAGCTACCCTTCCGGTGGGCGGAACACTGAAGCTTTCTTT
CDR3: CASYPSGGRNTEAFF

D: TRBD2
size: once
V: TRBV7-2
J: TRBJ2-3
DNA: TGTGCCAGCAGCTTCAGAGCGGGGGGCCACGCAGATACGCAGTATTTT
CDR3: CASSFRAGGHADTQYF

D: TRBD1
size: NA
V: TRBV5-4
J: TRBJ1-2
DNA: TGTGCCAGCAGCTTGGCCGCCAGGGGGCCTGGCTACACCTTC
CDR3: CASSLAARGPGYTF

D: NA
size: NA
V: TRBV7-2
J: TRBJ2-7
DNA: TGTGCCAGCAGCCGGGACTCGCCACCATCCGAGCAGTACTTC
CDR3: CASSRDSPPSEQYF

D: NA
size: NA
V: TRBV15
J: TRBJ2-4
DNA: TGTGCCACCAGCAGCTCTAGGCAGGGGCGGGCCAAAAACATTCAGTACTTC
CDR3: CATSSSRQGRAKNIQYF

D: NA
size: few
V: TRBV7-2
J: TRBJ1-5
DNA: TGTGCCAGCAGTAGGGGGAGCAATCAGCCCCAGCATTTT
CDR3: CASSRGSNQPQHF

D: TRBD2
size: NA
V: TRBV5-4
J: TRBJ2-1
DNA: TGTGCCAGCAGCATCGGGACTAGCGGGGGCGGGGTTGAGCAGTTCTTC
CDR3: CASSIGTSGGGVEQFF

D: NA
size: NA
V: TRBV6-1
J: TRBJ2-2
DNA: TGTGCCAGCAGTGAAGCTTGGCTTAACACCGGGGAGCTGTTTTTT
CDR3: CASSEAWLNTGELFF

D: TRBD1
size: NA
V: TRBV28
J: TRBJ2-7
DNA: TGTGCCAGCAGCATGTCCGGGACAGGGATCTACGAGCAGTACTTC
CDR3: CASSMSGTGIYEQYF

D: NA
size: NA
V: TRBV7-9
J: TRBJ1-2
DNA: TGTGCCAGCAGCTCCTCGGGAGGGCTAGACTATGGCTACACCTTC
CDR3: CASSSSGGLDYGYTF

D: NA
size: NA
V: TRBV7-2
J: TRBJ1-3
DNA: TGTGCCAGCAGCTTGGCCGGGTACACCATATATTTT
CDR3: CASSLAGYTIYF

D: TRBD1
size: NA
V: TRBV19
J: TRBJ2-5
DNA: TGTGCCAGTAGTATCTTCGGCAGGGGGCGTAGGGAGACCCAGTACTTC
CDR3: CASSIFGRGRRETQYF

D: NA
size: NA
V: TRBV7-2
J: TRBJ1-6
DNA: TGTGCCAGCAGCTTGGCGGGCAATTCACCCCTCCACTTT
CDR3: CASSLAGNSPLHF

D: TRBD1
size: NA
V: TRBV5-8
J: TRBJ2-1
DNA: TGTGCCAGCCGGAAGACAGGGACCAGCCCATACAATGAGCAGTTCTTC
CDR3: CASRKTGTSPYNEQFF

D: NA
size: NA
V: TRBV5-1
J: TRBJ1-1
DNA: TGCGCCAGCAGCTTGCAGGGGATGAACACTGAAGCTTTCTTT
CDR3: CASSLQGMNTEAFF

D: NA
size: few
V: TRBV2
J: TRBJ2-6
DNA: TGTGCCAGCGCTGAGGGCTCTGGGGCCAACGTCCTGACTTTC
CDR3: CASAEGSGANVLTF

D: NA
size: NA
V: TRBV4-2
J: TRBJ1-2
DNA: TGTGCCAGCAGCCAACCTGGACAGTCTAACTATGGCTACACCTTC
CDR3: CASSQPGQSNYGYTF

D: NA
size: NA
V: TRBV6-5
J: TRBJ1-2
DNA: TGTGCCAGCAGTCCGGGTCCCGGCCCTTATGGCTACACCTTC
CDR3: CASSPGPGPYGYTF

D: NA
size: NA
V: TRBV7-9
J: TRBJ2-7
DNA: TGTGCCAGCAGCCGCGTCCCTAAGTTGGAGCAGTACTTC
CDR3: CASSRVPKLEQYF

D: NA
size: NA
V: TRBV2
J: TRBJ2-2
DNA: TGTGCCAGCAGTGCATGGGGGGACCCGAACACCGGGGAGCTGTTTTTT
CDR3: CASSAWGDPNTGELFF

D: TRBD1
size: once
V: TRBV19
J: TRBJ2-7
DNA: TGTGCCAGTAGTATAGGGCCGACAGGGGTCTACGAGCAGTACTTC
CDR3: CASSIGPTGVYEQYF

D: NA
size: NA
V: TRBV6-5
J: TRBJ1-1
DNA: TGTGCCAGCAGTCGGGGGGGCACTGAAGCTTTCTTT
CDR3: CASSRGGTEAFF

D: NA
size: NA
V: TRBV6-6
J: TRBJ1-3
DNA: TGTGCCAGCAGTTACAATCGGGGGGCGTTTGGAAACACCATATATTTT
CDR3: CASSYNRGAFGNTIYF

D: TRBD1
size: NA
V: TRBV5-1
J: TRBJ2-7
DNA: TGCGCCAGCAGCTCAACAGGGGGCGGGTACGAGCAGTACTTC
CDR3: CASSSTGGGYEQYF

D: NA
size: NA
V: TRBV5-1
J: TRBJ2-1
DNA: TGCGCCAGCAGCGCCAAAGAGGCTAGCCTGCACAATGAGCAGTTCTTC
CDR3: CASSAKEASLHNEQFF

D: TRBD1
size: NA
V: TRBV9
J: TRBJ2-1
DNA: TGTGCCAGCAGCGTAGAGGAGGTGACAGGGTATGAGCAGTTCTTC
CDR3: CASSVEEVTGYEQFF

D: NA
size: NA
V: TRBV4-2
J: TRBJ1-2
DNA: TGTGCCAGCAGCCAAGACTTGGGGGCTTCTGGAGGCTACACCTTC
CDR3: CASSQDLGASGGYTF

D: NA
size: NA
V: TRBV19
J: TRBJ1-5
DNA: TGTGCCAGTGGGGGGGGTGCGACAGATCAGCCCCAGCATTTT
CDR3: CASGGGATDQPQHF

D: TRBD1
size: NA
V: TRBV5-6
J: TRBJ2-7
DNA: TGTGCCAGCAGCTTGGCGTCCGGGACAGGGGAGCAGTACTTC
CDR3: CASSLASGTGEQYF

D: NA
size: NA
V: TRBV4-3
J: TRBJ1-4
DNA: TGCGCCAGCAGCCAAGGAACGGGGGTAGTTGAAAAACTGTTTTTT
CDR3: CASSQGTGVVEKLFF

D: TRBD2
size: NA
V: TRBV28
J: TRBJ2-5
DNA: TGTGCCAGCAGTTGGGGGGGGGTCGTGCAAGAGACCCAGTACTTC
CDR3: CASSWGGVVQETQYF

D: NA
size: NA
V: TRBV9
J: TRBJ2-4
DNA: TGTGCCAGCAGCGTAGGGGTCAGGGCAGCCAAAAACATTCAGTACTTC
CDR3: CASSVGVRAAKNIQYF

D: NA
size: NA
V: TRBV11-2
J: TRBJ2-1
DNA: TGTGCCAGCAGCCACACACTAGTCAATGAGCAGTTCTTC
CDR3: CASSHTLVNEQFF

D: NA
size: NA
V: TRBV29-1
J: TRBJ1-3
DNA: TGCAGCGTTGATAGCGGAAACACCATATATTTT
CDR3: CSVDSGNTIYF

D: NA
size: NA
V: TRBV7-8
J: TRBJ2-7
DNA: TGTGCCAGCAGCTTAGCCCAGGACTACGAGCAGTACTTC
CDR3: CASSLAQDYEQYF